What follows are 26 T cell receptor beta chains derived from one specimen sequenced in a study of T cells in Graves' hyperthyroidism and ophthalmopathy. Authors of the study amplified TCR beta CDR3 regions from RNA transcripts. HTBI primers were used for first-round RT-PCR of the TCR CDR3. TCRdb called the multiplex PCR reads again in MiXCR, with one record for every CDR3 protein. This sample has under 600,000 distinct CDR3 sequences; 15% to 20% occur once, and the top ten carry under 3.5%. Input material: blood. All receptors derive from a woman in her thirties or forties with Graves' ophthalmopathy.

In its sample, this clonotype was seen a few times. This chain connects TRBV3-1 to TRBJ2-3; maybe TRBD1 (7 bases). Germline V gene lookup returns CDR1 LGHDT and CDR2 YNNKEL (reference sequence). The CDR3 loop spans 17 amino acids. V was cut by 3 bases and J by 1 base, with 17 bases left in between. CDR3 protein: CASSHSSQGGGTDTQYF. Written as DNA, the CDR3 is TGTGCCAGCAGCCACTCCTCCCAGGGGGGCGGCACAGATACGCAGTATTTT.

A few counts support this clonotype. The chain has TRBV6-5 and TRBJ2-5; no definite D call. V was cut by 0 bases and J by 5 bases, with 10 bases left in between. The germline CDR1 and CDR2 sequences are MNHEY and SVGAGI. The CDR3 has 14 amino acids. In nucleotides, the CDR3 is TGTGCCAGCAGTTACTCCTTTAGGATGGAGACCCAGTACTTC. Translation: CASSYSFRMETQYF.

This rearrangement joins TRBV2 to TRBJ2-1; 11 bases line up with TRBD1. Germline V CDR1 and CDR2: SNHLY, FYNNEI. This CDR3 has 14 amino acids. Trimming cost V 11 bases and J 5 bases; bases outside gene matches: 8. The DNA for the CDR3 is TGTGCCGGGGGCGGGACAGGGGGAAACAATGAGCAGTTCTTC. The encoded protein is CAGGGTGGNNEQFF.

The gene calls are TRBV19 and TRBJ1-1; no firm D call. V was shortened by 4 bases and J by 4 bases, with 10 bases between the two germline ends. Per germline, CDR1 LNHDA and CDR2 SQIVND (reference sequence). This CDR3 is built from 13 residues. CDR3 DNA: TGTGCCAGTAGTAGGAGCCCGGTCACTGAAGCTTTCTTT. Its translation is CASSRSPVTEAFF.

The chain carries TRBV30 and TRBJ2-5, with D unclear. Deletions cut 5 bases from V and 5 bases from J, with 15 bases between. The CDR3 runs 13 residues. The germline V gene has CDR1 GTSNPN and CDR2 SVGIG (reference sequence). The CDR3: CAWGKGLSETQYF. The CDR3 nucleotides are TGTGCCTGGGGGAAGGGATTGAGTGAGACCCAGTACTTC.

This clonotype has at least ten counts. The rearrangement uses TRBV5-1 and TRBJ2-1; a possible D gene is TRBD1 (6 bases). Trimming shortened V by 8 bases and J by 6 bases, and 24 bases separated the two germline ends. In germline, CDR1 is SGHRS, CDR2 YFSETQ. The CDR3 is made up of 16 amino acids. CDR3 nucleotides: TGCGCCAGTCGACCTGACCCCTCCAGGGGTTCCAATGAGCAGTTCTTC. It codes for CASRPDPSRGSNEQFF.

This clonotype was observed a few times. The rearrangement links TRBV6-1 to TRBJ2-7, with D possibly called TRBD1 or TRBD2 (5 bases each). This CDR3 region has 14 residues. Germline V gives CDR1 MNHNS, CDR2 SASEGT. V was clipped by 7 bases and J by 4 bases, with 17 bases between them. The chain's CDR3 is CASKGPGRPYEQYF. The CDR3 DNA is TGTGCCAGCAAAGGCCCGGGACGACCATACGAGCAGTACTTC.

This clonotype was seen many times. The chain couples TRBV2 to TRBJ2-7; tentative D call: TRBD2 (6 bases). This CDR3 contains 16 residues. CDR1 and CDR2 (germline): SNHLY, FYNNEI. V lost 6 bases, J lost 0 bases, and 18 bases lay in between. CDR3 protein: CASRELAPTSSYEQYF. The DNA of the CDR3 is TGTGCCAGCAGGGAACTAGCACCTACAAGCTCCTACGAGCAGTACTTC.

Concerning this clonotype: Germline and junction disagree at one end, which may indicate a read error. The chain joins TRBV7-9 to TRBJ2-2; D remains ambiguous. Matching the DNA end better, TRBJ1-1 makes the J call doubtful. CDR3 length: 13 amino acids. Germline V gene data show CDR1 as SEHNR and CDR2 as FQNEAQ (reference sequence). DNA of the CDR3: TGTGCCAGCAGCTTATGGGATAACACTGGAGCTTTCTTT. This codes for CASSLWDNTGAFF.

At least ten counts were recorded for this clonotype. The chain couples TRBV2 to TRBJ1-2; D gene uncertain. CDR1 and CDR2 from the germline V gene are SNHLY and FYNNEI. Trimming pared 3 bases from V and 3 bases from J, leaving 2 bases between. The CDR3 loop spans 11 amino acids. DNA for the CDR3: TGTGCCAGCAGTGACGACTATGGCTACACCTTC. Protein product: CASSDDYGYTF.

V usage is TRBV20-1 and J usage is TRBJ2-1; no clear D gene. V was clipped by 3 bases and J by 11 bases, with 14 bases between them. Germline V gene data show CDR1 as DFQATT and CDR2 as SNEGSKA (reference sequence). This CDR3 is 12 amino acids long. The CDR3 sequence is CSASGPIQQQFF. The CDR3 nucleotides read TGCAGTGCTAGTGGGCCTATACAACAGCAGTTCTTC.

V is TRBV7-8 and J is TRBJ1-6, with D uncertain. V was pared by 4 bases and J by 9 bases, with 19 bases between. The CDR3 is 16 residues long. CDR1 SGHVS and CDR2 FQNEAQ come from the germline V gene. The CDR3 DNA sequence: TGTGCCAGCAGCTCTACAGTCGCCGGAGTAGGTTCACCCCTCCACTTT. The encoded protein is CASSSTVAGVGSPLHF.

This clonotype appeared many times. The chain couples TRBV18 to TRBJ2-7; D is unresolved. This CDR3 has 14 amino acids. The ends were cut back, 2 bases at V and 3 bases at J, with 11 bases in the middle. CDR1 and CDR2 (germline): KGHSH, LQKENI. Here the CDR3 DNA reads TGTGCCAGCTCACCAATCGCAGACTTCTACGAGCAGTACTTC. It encodes CASSPIADFYEQYF.

This clonotype showed up many times. The rearrangement joins TRBV30 to TRBJ2-5, with TRBD1 matching over 7 bases. V lost 3 bases to trimming and J lost 4 bases; unmatched junction nucleotides: 5. Germline V gives CDR1 GTSNPN, CDR2 SVGIG (reference sequence). CDR3 size: 13 residues. CDR3 in DNA: TGTGCCTGGAGGGTAAGGGGGCGAGAGACCCAGTACTTC. Its protein is CAWRVRGRETQYF.

V gene TRBV19 combines with J gene TRBJ2-2; D call uncertain. V lost 5 bases and J 8 bases, leaving 12 bases between the germline ends. This CDR3 contains 13 residues. The V gene's germline CDR1 is LNHDA and CDR2 SQIVND (reference sequence). CDR3 residues: CASSPLDRGELFF. The CDR3 nucleotides read TGTGCCAGTAGTCCCTTAGATCGTGGGGAGCTGTTTTTT.

This clonotype turned up a few times. The rearrangement joins TRBV13 to TRBJ1-2; a weak D match, TRBD1 (6 bases). V was pared by 4 bases and J by 8 bases, with 11 bases between. Germline CDR1 and CDR2: PRHDT and FYEKMQ (reference sequence). The CDR3 spans 12 residues. CDR3 in DNA: TGTGCCAGCAGCTGGGCAGGGGACGGCTACACCTTC. It specifies CASSWAGDGYTF.

This clonotype has more than one count but fewer than ten. The chain combines TRBV6-1 with TRBJ1-5; TRBD1 might be the D (6 bases). V lost 7 bases and J lost 0, with 13 bases in between. Germline CDR1 reads MNHNS; CDR2 reads SASEGT. The CDR3 consists of 15 residues. As DNA, the CDR3 is TGTGCCAGCAAACAGGACAGCCTTAGCAATCAGCCCCAGCATTTT. This translates into CASKQDSLSNQPQHF.

V gene TRBV11-1 combines with J gene TRBJ1-1; D is ambiguous. The ends were cut back, 2 bases at V and 3 bases at J, with 10 bases in the middle. CDR1 is SGHAT, CDR2 FQDESV, per germline (reference sequence). The CDR3 loop spans 14 amino acids. CDR3 residues: CASSLSIQDTEAFF. The DNA for the CDR3 is TGTGCCAGCAGCTTATCAATCCAGGACACTGAAGCTTTCTTT.

This clonotype was counted a single time. Possible read error: a much larger clone is one base away. The chain joins TRBV12-3 or TRBV12-4 to TRBJ2-3; D unclear. CDR3 length equals 16 residues. The V end lost 2 bases, the J end lost 6 bases, and 18 bases lay between the germline ends. CDR3 sequence reads: CASSLPQRLLMDTQYF. The CDR3, as DNA: TGTGCCAGCAGTTTACCGCAGAGACTCCTTATGGATACGCAGTATTTT.

This clonotype was detected ten times or more. The rearrangement links TRBV12-3 or TRBV12-4 to TRBJ1-3; TRBD1 aligns across 8 bases. This CDR3 contains 15 residues. The V segment lost 6 bases and the J segment 0 bases; nucleotides outside the gene matches: 4. The CDR3 DNA is TGTGCCAGCAGAAACAGGGGGACCTCTGGAAACACCATATATTTT. This encodes CASRNRGTSGNTIYF.

Of note for this clonotype: A much larger clone is a single base away; this may be a read error. The rearrangement links TRBV20-1 to TRBJ2-3; D possibly corresponds to TRBD2 (6 bases). The CDR3 sequence is 13 residues long. Germline CDR1 is DFQATT and CDR2 is SNEGSKA (reference sequence). The CDR3 DNA reads TGCAGTGCTATCGGGGGAGTCTCAGATGCGCAGTATTTT. Its translation: CSAIGGVSDAQYF.

This clonotype was recorded many times. The V and J genes are TRBV20-1 and TRBJ1-1; D unclear. With 5 bases removed from V and 2 bases from J, the gap between germline ends came to 6 bases. Germline CDR1 and CDR2: DFQATT and SNEGSKA (reference sequence). The CDR3 sequence is 11 residues long. The DNA for the CDR3 is TGCAGTGCTGCCCTTAACACTGAAGCTTTCTTT. The encoded protein is CSAALNTEAFF.

On this clonotype: Germline and junction disagree at one end, which may indicate a read error. This rearrangement joins TRBV28 to TRBJ2-2; perhaps TRBD1 as D (6 bases). This CDR3 is 16 amino acids long. Germline V lookup: CDR1 MDHEN, CDR2 SYDVKM. In nucleotides, the CDR3 is TGTGTCAGCAGTTCCATCGACAGGACCCCCACCGGGGAGCTGTTTTTT. This translates into CVSSSIDRTPTGELFF.

The chain couples TRBV6-2 or TRBV6-3 to TRBJ2-5, with D perhaps TRBD2 (5 bases). Looked up from germline, CDR1 is MNHEY and CDR2 is SVGEGT. V lost 5 bases, J lost 3 bases, and 13 bases lay in between. CDR3 length equals 14 residues. CDR3: CASSGFSGEETQYF. CDR3 nucleotide sequence: TGTGCCAGCAGTGGATTTTCCGGGGAAGAGACCCAGTACTTC.

This clonotype was picked up many times. The chain employs TRBV28 and TRBJ1-5; tentative D call: TRBD1 (6 bases). V dropped 5 bases and J dropped 4 bases, with 18 bases sitting between them. The CDR3 is 16 residues long. Germline V gene sequence: CDR1 MDHEN, CDR2 SYDVKM. The CDR3 nucleotides are TGTGCCAGCAGTGCTGCTGCCGGGACAAGTAATCAGCCCCAGCATTTT. Translated: CASSAAAGTSNQPQHF.

V and J are TRBV11-2 and TRBJ2-1; weak D call: TRBD2 (6 bases). The CDR3 totals 13 residues. Germline loops: CDR1 SGHAT, CDR2 FQNNGV. V dropped 6 bases and J dropped 9 bases, with 15 bases sitting between them. CDR3 amino acids: CASRPGLAREQFF. The CDR3, as DNA: TGTGCCAGCAGACCGGGACTCGCACGTGAGCAGTTCTTC.